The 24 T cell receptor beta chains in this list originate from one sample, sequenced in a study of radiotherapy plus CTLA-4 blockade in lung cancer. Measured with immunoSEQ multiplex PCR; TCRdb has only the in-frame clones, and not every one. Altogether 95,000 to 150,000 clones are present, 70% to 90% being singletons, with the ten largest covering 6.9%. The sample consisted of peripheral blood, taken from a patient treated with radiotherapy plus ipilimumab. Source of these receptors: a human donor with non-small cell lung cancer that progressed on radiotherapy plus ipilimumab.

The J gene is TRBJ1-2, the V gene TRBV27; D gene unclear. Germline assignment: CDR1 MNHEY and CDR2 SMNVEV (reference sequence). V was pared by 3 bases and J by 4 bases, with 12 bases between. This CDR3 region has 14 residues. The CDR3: CASSFSGGSYGYTF. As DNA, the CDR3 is TGTGCCAGCAGTTTTTCAGGAGGGAGCTATGGCTACACCTTC.

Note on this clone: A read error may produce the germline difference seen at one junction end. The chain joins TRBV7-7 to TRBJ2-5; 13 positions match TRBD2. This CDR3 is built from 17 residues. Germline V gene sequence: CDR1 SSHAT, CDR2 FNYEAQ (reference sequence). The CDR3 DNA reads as TGTGCTAGCAGCTTAGCGGGCGGGACTAGCGGGATGGCTACCCAGTACTTC. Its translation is CASSLAGGTSGMATQYF.

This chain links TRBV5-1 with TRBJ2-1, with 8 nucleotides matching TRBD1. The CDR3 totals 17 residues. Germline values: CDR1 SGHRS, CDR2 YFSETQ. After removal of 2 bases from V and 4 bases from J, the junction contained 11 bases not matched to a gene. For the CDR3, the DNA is TGCGCCAGCAGCTTAACCTCAGGGGGCTTGAAGTACAATGAGCAGTTCTTC. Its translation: CASSLTSGGLKYNEQFF.

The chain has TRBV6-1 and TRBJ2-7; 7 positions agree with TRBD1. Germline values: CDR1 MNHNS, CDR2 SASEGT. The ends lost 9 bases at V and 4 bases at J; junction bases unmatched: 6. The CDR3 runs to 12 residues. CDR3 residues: CASLDRRYEQYF. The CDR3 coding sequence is TGTGCCAGTTTGGACAGGAGATACGAGCAGTACTTC.

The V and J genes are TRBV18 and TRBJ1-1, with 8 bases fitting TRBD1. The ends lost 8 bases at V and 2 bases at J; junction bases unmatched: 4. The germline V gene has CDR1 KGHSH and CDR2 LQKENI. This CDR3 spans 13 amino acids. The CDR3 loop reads CASRTGGNTEAFF. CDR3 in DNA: TGTGCCAGCCGTACAGGGGGAAACACTGAAGCTTTCTTT.

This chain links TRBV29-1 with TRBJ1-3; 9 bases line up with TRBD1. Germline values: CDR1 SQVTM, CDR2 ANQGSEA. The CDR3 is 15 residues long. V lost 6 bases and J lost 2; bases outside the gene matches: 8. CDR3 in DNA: TGCAGCGTCCGAAGTACAGGGGGCACTGGAAACACCATATATTTT. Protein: CSVRSTGGTGNTIYF.

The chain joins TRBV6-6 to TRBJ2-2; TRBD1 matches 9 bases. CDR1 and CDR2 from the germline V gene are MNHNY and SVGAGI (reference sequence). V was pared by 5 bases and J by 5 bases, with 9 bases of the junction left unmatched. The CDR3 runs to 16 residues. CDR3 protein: CASSRIQGARTGELFF. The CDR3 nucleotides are TGTGCCAGCAGTCGAATACAGGGGGCGAGAACCGGGGAGCTGTTTTTT.

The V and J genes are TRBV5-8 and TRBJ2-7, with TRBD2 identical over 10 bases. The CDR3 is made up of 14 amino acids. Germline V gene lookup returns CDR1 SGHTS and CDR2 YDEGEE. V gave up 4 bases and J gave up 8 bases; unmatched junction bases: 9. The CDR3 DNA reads TGTGCCAGCAGCCGCGGACTAGCGGAACTCAAGCAGTACTTC. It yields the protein CASSRGLAELKQYF.

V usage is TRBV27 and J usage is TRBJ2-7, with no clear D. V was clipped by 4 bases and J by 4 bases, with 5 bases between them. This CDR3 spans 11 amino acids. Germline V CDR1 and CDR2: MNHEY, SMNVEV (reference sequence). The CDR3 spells CASSSLYEQYF. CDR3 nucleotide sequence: TGTGCCAGCAGTTCATTATACGAGCAGTACTTC.

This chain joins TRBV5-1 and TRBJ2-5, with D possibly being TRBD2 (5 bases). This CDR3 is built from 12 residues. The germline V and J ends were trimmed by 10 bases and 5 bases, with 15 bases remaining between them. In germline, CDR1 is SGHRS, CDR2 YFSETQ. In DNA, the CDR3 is TGCGCCGGTAAGGTACGAGGGGAGACCCAGTACTTC. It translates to CAGKVRGETQYF.

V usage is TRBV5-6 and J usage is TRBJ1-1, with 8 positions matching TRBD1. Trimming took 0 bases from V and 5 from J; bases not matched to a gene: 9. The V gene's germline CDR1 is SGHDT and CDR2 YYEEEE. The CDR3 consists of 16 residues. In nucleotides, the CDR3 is TGTGCCAGCAGCTTGGGGACAGGGATATTGTTGACTGAAGCTTTCTTT. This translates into CASSLGTGILLTEAFF.

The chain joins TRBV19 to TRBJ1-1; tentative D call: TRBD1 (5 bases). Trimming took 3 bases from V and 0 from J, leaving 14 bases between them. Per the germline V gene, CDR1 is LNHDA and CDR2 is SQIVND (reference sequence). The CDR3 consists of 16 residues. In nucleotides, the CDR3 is TGTGCCAGTAGTATCCTCACGGACAAGTTGAACACTGAAGCTTTCTTT. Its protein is CASSILTDKLNTEAFF.

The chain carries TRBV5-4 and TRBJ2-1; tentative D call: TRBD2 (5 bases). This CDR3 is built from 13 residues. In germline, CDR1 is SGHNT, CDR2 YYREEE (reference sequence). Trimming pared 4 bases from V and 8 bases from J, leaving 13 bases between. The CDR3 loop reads CASSRTSSDEQFF. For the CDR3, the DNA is TGTGCCAGCAGCCGAACTAGTTCGGATGAGCAGTTCTTC.

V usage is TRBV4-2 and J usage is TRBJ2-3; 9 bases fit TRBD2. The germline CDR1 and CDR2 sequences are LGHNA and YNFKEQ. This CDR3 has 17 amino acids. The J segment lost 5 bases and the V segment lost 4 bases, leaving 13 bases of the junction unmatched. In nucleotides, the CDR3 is TGTGCCAGCAGCCCACAATCCTTAGCGGGAGCCGGAGATACGCAGTATTTT. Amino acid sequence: CASSPQSLAGAGDTQYF.

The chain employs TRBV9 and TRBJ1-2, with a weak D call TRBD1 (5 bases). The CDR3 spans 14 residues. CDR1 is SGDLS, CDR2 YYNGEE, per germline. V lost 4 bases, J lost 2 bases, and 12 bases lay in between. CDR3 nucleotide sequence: TGTGCCAGCAGCAGAGGGGTTGGGAACTATGGCTACACCTTC. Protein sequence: CASSRGVGNYGYTF.

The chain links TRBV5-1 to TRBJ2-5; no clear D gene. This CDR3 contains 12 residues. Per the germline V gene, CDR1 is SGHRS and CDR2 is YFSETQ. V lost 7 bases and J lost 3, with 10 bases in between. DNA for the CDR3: TGCGCCAGCGCTGGGCCAAAAGAGACCCAGTACTTC. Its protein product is CASAGPKETQYF.

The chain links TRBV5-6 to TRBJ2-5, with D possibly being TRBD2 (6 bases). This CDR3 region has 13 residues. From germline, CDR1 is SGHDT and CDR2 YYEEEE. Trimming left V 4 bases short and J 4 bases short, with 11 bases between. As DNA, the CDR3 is TGTGCCAGCAGCCCGACTAGGGGAGAGACCCAGTACTTC. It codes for CASSPTRGETQYF.

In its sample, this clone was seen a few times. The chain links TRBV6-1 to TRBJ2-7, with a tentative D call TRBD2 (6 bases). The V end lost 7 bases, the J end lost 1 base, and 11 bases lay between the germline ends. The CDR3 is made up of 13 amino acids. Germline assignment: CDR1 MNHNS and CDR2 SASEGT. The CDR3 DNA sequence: TGTGCCAGCACCATCGGGGGATCCTACGAGCAGTACTTC. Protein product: CASTIGGSYEQYF.

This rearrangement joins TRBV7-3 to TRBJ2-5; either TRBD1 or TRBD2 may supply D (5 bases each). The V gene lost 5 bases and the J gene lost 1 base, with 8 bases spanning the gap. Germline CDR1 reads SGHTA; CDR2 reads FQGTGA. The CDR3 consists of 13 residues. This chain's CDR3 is CASSRDPQETQYF. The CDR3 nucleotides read TGTGCCAGCAGCCGGGACCCCCAAGAGACCCAGTACTTC.

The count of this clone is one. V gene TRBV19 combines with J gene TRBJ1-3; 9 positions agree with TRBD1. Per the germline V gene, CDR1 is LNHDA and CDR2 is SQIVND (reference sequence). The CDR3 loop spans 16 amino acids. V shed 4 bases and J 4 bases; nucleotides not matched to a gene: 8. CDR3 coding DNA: TGTGCCAGTAGTAGGGACAGGGCAATTGACGGAAACACCATATATTTT. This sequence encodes CASSRDRAIDGNTIYF.

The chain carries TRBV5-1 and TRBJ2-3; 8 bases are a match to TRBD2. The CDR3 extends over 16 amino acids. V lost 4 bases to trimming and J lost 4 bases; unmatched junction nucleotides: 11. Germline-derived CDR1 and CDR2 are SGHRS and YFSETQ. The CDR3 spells CASSLEAGGGADTQYF. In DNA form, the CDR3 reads TGCGCCAGCAGCCTGGAGGCGGGAGGCGGGGCAGATACGCAGTATTTT. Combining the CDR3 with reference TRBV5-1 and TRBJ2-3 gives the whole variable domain KAGVTQTPRYLIKTRGQQVTLSCSPISGHRSVSWYQQTPGQGLQFLFEYFSETQRNKGNFPGRFSGRQFSNSRSEMNVSTLELGDSALYLCASSLEAGGGADTQYFGPGTRLTVL.

The CDR3 region has the DNA TGTGCCAGCTCACCAAAGAACGAGCAGTACTTC. Protein sequence: CASSPKNEQYF. The chain couples TRBV18 to TRBJ2-7; D not certain. Trimming took off 2 bases at V and 5 bases at J, with 4 bases between the two ends. Looked up from germline, CDR1 is KGHSH and CDR2 is LQKENI. The CDR3 contains 11 residues.

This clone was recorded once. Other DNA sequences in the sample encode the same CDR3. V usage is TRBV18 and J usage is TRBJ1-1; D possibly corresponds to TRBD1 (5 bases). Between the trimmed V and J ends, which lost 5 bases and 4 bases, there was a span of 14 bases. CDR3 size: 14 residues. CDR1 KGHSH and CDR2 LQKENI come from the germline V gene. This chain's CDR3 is CASSGTGGGTEAFF. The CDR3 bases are TGTGCCAGCTCAGGGACGGGGGGAGGCACTGAAGCTTTCTTT.

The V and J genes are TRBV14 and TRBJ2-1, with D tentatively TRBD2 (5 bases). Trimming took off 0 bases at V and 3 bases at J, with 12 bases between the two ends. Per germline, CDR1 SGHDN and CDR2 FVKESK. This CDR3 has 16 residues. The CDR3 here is CASSQDQSGYYNEQFF. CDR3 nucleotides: TGTGCCAGCAGCCAAGATCAGAGCGGTTACTACAATGAGCAGTTCTTC.